This section outlines one TCR beta chain sequence together with its context. In germline, CDR1 is SNHLY, CDR2 FYNNEI. V was cut by 1 base and J by 4 bases, with 13 bases left in between. This CDR3 region has 15 residues. The data are from a study of beta chain features in type 1 diabetes. Expressed TCRB transcripts got sequenced, as all isolated RNA was reverse transcribed. Sequencing was performed with immunoSEQ multiplex PCR; in TCRdb, only in-frame clones are kept and a portion is missing. The sample includes hundreds of thousands of clones, around 15% of them seen just once. CD45RO/CCR7/CD25/CD127/CD95/CD27 sorting isolated CD4+ naive, central memory, regulatory and stem cell-like memory cells.

The sequencing sample was made of naive CD4+ T cells from blood. The sequence was collected from a man between 18 and 29 years old in good health. The V call is TRBV2, the J call TRBJ1-1, with D perhaps matching TRBD1 (5 bases). This CDR3 is CASSEGGVPRTEAFF. For the CDR3, the DNA is TGTGCCAGCAGTGAAGGGGGGGTTCCGCGCACTGAAGCTTTCTTT.